Included here is one T cell receptor beta chain sequence, with context. Its antigen target is currently unknown. Base qualities are missing; no much larger clone stands one base away. The entry originates in a study of technical replicates of blood from a few donors (dated by TCRdb to 2016 to 2017). The protocol used for the library was the immunoSEQ multiplex PCR assay. TCRdb limited this immuneACCESS table to in-frame rearrangements with V and J called. A share of clones is missing; checked studies link under half to unresolved V genes, and the rest is unexplained. Here the sample has 60,000 to 90,000 clones; approximately 97% occur a single time. The top ten clonotypes cover around 0.3% of the sample. The germline V and J ends show losses of 0 bases and 9 bases respectively, and no gene match explains 8 bases of the junction. The germline V gene supplies CDR1 LGHNA and CDR2 YSLEER. From the cysteine through the phenylalanine, the CDR3 covers 17 amino acids. Only the CDR3 part of the read is kept: 51 bases, read in frame from the first base.

The sequenced sample consisted of T cells isolated from PBMCs. The clonotype comes from a human donor in good health. Recombination connected TRBV4-3 to TRBJ2-1; 13 central bases correspond to TRBD2. The DNA sequence is given as TGCGCCAGCAGCCAAGATCGACTAGCGGGGGGCCGGGTTGAGCAGTTCTTC. Its protein product is CASSQDRLAGGRVEQFF.